The source of this T cell receptor (beta chain) is a study of regulatory T cells in long-lasting Graves disease. With iRepertoire HTBI primers and Arm-PCR of CDR3 regions, TCR beta libraries were built. TCRdb re-called the multiplex PCR reads with MiXCR, one entry per CDR3 protein. The sample comprises roughly 610,000 distinct CDR3 sequences, less than 20% of which are singletons, and approximately 20% rests with the top ten. The germline V gene has CDR1 SGHTA and CDR2 FQGNSA. V was clipped by 1 base and J by 0 bases, with 10 bases between them. The length of the CDR3 is 15 residues. The time point here: newly diagnosed GD, antithyroid drugs for less than 3 months. The TCR library was prepared using RNA isolated from PBMCs. This sample was shared with a second study, whose subject was T cells in Graves' hyperthyroidism and ophthalmopathy. That work adds: HTBI primers drove first-round RT-PCR of the TCR CDR3. The model made its ophthalmopathy prediction, and onset followed a median around six months later.

Material: peripheral blood mononuclear cells (PBMCs), obtained at new diagnosis, from a patient treated with antithyroid drugs. The chain employs TRBV7-2 and TRBJ2-7; D remains ambiguous. The clonotype originates from a woman in her 30s with Graves disease. CDR3 in amino acids: CASSLGIADSYEQYF. The CDR3 bases are TGTGCCAGCAGCTTAGGAATAGCAGACTCCTACGAGCAGTACTTC.